The entry below describes one TCR beta chain. This entry belongs to a study of graft-versus-host responses after intestinal transplantation. The assay was immunoSEQ multiplex PCR, and TCRdb's table has in-frame clones only and misses some. The sample lists about 20,000 clones; around nine tenths were seen once. The CDR3 contains 14 residues. Per germline, CDR1 KGHSH and CDR2 LQKENI. The ends were cut back, 2 bases at V and 2 bases at J, with 9 bases in the middle. The rearrangement joins TRBV18 to TRBJ1-2; the D is unclear. The source was PBMCs, collected about 240 days after intestinal transplant. This receptor was obtained from a human patient who received an intestinal transplant, so some T cells may come from the graft donor. The CDR3 DNA reads TGTGCCAGCTCACCAGGACGGAGGAACTATGGCTACACCTTC. This codes for CASSPGRRNYGYTF.